These T cell receptor beta chains were read from a single sample in a study of T cell responses to AZD1222 COVID-19 vaccine. Generated by immunoSEQ multiplex PCR, the TCRdb table keeps only in-frame clones and is missing some. The table has 150,000 or so clones, 89% seen once. The sequences come from peripheral blood, collected on day 0 of AZD1222 vaccination. These receptors were collected from an adult in good health. CDR3s include the opening cysteine and the closing phenylalanine or tryptophan. A D gene is named only where the DNA matches it firmly. Only some rows state a clone size, as once, few, many or a class for expanded clones.

TRBV18,.,.,TRBJ1-1,TGTGCCAGCTCACCACAAAAAGGGGGAGCGAGGAACACTGAAGCTTTCTTT,CASSPQKGGARNTEAFF
TRBV19,.,.,TRBJ1-5,TGTGCCAGTAGTGGGGGGAAAGGGGGTCCGGAGCCCCAGCATTTT,CASSGGKGGPEPQHF
TRBV6-5,.,.,TRBJ1-2,TGTGCCAGCAGTAAGGGACGGCGGCTGAGCTATGGCTACACCTTC,CASSKGRRLSYGYTF
TRBV5-5,.,.,TRBJ2-3,TGTGCCAGCAGACGTACCGGGACCTTTAGCACAGATACGCAGTATTTT,CASRRTGTFSTDTQYF
TRBV5-1,.,.,TRBJ1-1,TGCGCCAGCAGTTTAAAGTCGATTAACACTGAAGCTTTCTTT,CASSLKSINTEAFF
TRBV4-3,.,once,TRBJ2-7,TGCGCCAGCAGCCAAGACTCTAGCTCCTACGAGCAGTACTTC,CASSQDSSSYEQYF
TRBV7-9,.,.,TRBJ2-1,TGTGCCAGCACCGGTGCGAAGTATAATGAGCAGTTCTTC,CASTGAKYNEQFF
TRBV7-9,.,.,TRBJ2-1,TGTGCCAGCAGCTTACTCGGGACTGAACAGTTCTTC,CASSLLGTEQFF
TRBV27,.,.,TRBJ2-1,TGTGCCAGCAGTAACTTACCCGGGGGGGGACAGGGAAGAAATGAGCAGTTCTTC,CASSNLPGGGQGRNEQFF
TRBV28,TRBD2,.,TRBJ2-1,TGTGCCAGCACCAATCTCGGGACTAGCGGTATTTCGGAGCAGTTCTTC,CASTNLGTSGISEQFF
TRBV19,TRBD1,once,TRBJ1-2,TGTGCCAGTAGTATGGACAGGGAATATGGCTACACCTTC,CASSMDREYGYTF
TRBV7-9,TRBD2,.,TRBJ2-7,TGTGCCAGCAGCTGGCGGGAGGGCTCGGAATACGAGCAGTACTTC,CASSWREGSEYEQYF
TRBV6-2/TRBV6-3,TRBD2,.,TRBJ2-5,TGTGCCAGCAGTTATTCGACTAGCGGGGTGACCCAGTACTTC,CASSYSTSGVTQYF
TRBV7-2,TRBD2,once,TRBJ2-3,TGTGCCAGCAGCTTATCCGGGACTAGCGGATATAACACAGATACGCAGTATTTT,CASSLSGTSGYNTDTQYF
TRBV7-2,.,.,TRBJ2-3,TGTGCCAGCAGCTTGGGACTCCAACGTTCATCGGGCACAGATACGCAGTATTTT,CASSLGLQRSSGTDTQYF
TRBV20-1,.,.,TRBJ1-5,TGCAGTGCCCCCCAAAATGGGCCCCAGCATTTT,CSAPQNGPQHF
TRBV6-5,.,.,TRBJ1-1,TGTGCCAGCGGCCGGGCGCTGAACACTGAAGCTTTCTTT,CASGRALNTEAFF
TRBV28,.,.,TRBJ1-1,TGTGCCAGCAGCCTAAGGACGGGGGCGAACACTGAAGCTTTCTTT,CASSLRTGANTEAFF
TRBV19,.,.,TRBJ1-4,TGTGCCAGTAGTATTCCTCTGACAACTAATGAAAAACTGTTTTTT,CASSIPLTTNEKLFF
TRBV2,.,.,TRBJ1-6,TGTGCCGGAGCAGGCGATTGGAATTCACCCCTCCACTTT,CAGAGDWNSPLHF
TRBV24-1,.,.,TRBJ1-5,TGTGCCACCAGTTCCCTTGGGGATCAGCCCCAGCATTTT,CATSSLGDQPQHF
TRBV4-3,TRBD1,.,TRBJ2-1,TGCGCCAGCAGCCTGACAGGGGTCAATGAGCAGTTCTTC,CASSLTGVNEQFF
TRBV9,.,.,TRBJ1-4,TGTGCCAGCAGCGGGACCCAGGGAGCAACTAATGAAAAACTGTTTTTT,CASSGTQGATNEKLFF
TRBV2,.,.,TRBJ1-5,TGTGCCAGCAGTGAACAGGGAGGCATTAGCAATCAGCCCCAGCATTTT,CASSEQGGISNQPQHF
TRBV18,.,.,TRBJ2-1,TGTGCCAGCTCACCACCGTCACTAGCCGGCTACAATGAGCAGTTCTTC,CASSPPSLAGYNEQFF
TRBV28,.,.,TRBJ2-2,TGTGCCAGCAGTTTACTAGCCGGAGGCGACACCGGGGAGCTGTTTTTT,CASSLLAGGDTGELFF
TRBV5-4,TRBD1,.,TRBJ2-3,TGTGCCAGCAGTCCCGACAGGGCAAGGGCAGATACGCAGTATTTT,CASSPDRARADTQYF
TRBV15,.,.,TRBJ1-4,TGTGCCACCAGCAGAGATTGGCCAGCTAATAATGAAAAACTGTTTTTT,CATSRDWPANNEKLFF
TRBV28,.,.,TRBJ1-6,TGTGCCAGCAGCCTAGGGTCCCGGACGCCGTGGAGTTCACCCCTCCACTTT,CASSLGSRTPWSSPLHF
TRBV28,.,.,TRBJ1-1,TGTGCCAGCAGTTCGCCGAGGGGGTGGAGCACTGAAGCTTTCTTT,CASSSPRGWSTEAFF
TRBV7-8,TRBD1,.,TRBJ1-1,TGTGCCAGCAGCGTTAGGGACAGCTACACTGAAGCTTTCTTT,CASSVRDSYTEAFF
TRBV5-1,.,.,TRBJ1-1,TGCGCCAGCAGCTTAGGGGACACTGAAGCTTTCTTT,CASSLGDTEAFF
TRBV28,TRBD1,.,TRBJ2-4,TGTGCCAGCAGTGTCGGACAGGGGACAAACATTCAGTACTTC,CASSVGQGTNIQYF
TRBV28,TRBD1,.,TRBJ1-5,TGTGCCAGCAGTCTGAGACAGGGGGCGAACAATCAGCCCCAGCATTTT,CASSLRQGANNQPQHF
TRBV2,.,.,TRBJ1-1,TGTGCCAGCAGTGAAGCACGGGGCACTGAAGCTTTCTTT,CASSEARGTEAFF
TRBV28,TRBD1,.,TRBJ2-3,TGTGCCAGCAGGAGGGGACAGGCGCGCACAGATACGCAGTATTTT,CASRRGQARTDTQYF
TRBV7-6,TRBD2,.,TRBJ2-7,TGTGCCAGCAGCCCCTCGGGGGGGGGATTCTACGAGCAGTACTTC,CASSPSGGGFYEQYF
TRBV6-5,.,.,TRBJ1-4,TGTGCCAGCAGCCCGGAGGGGGGGTGGGGTGAAAAACTGTTTTTT,CASSPEGGWGEKLFF
TRBV11-3,.,.,TRBJ1-1,TGTGCCAGCAGCTTAGGCGGTTTGAACACTGAAGCTTTCTTT,CASSLGGLNTEAFF
TRBV6-1,.,.,TRBJ2-7,TGTGCCAGCAGTGAAAAGGGAGGTCGGCAGTACTTC,CASSEKGGRQYF
TRBV28,.,.,TRBJ1-2,TGTGCCACCTACCTACTTAACTATGGCTACACCTTC,CATYLLNYGYTF
TRBV7-3,TRBD1,.,TRBJ2-1,TGTGCCAGCGGCGCGGGACAGGGACACAATGAGCAGTTCTTC,CASGAGQGHNEQFF
TRBV25-1,TRBD1,.,TRBJ1-3,TGTGCCAGCAGGGGACAGGGAACTGGAAACACCATATATTTT,CASRGQGTGNTIYF
TRBV5-1,.,once,TRBJ1-1,TGCGCCAGCAGCTTGGAGGGGGGAATTAACACTGAAGCTTTCTTT,CASSLEGGINTEAFF
TRBV4-2,.,.,TRBJ1-4,TGTGCCAGCAGCCAGGACAGTCAAAGGAATGAAAAACTGTTTTTT,CASSQDSQRNEKLFF
TRBV5-4,TRBD2,.,TRBJ2-7,TGTGCCAGCAGCGGAGGAGCGGGAAAGTCCTACGAGCAGTACTTC,CASSGGAGKSYEQYF
TRBV7-2,TRBD1,once,TRBJ1-2,TGTGCCAGCAGCTCGGACAGGGGGGATCTCTATGGCTACACCTTC,CASSSDRGDLYGYTF
TRBV4-1,.,once,TRBJ1-1,TGCGCCAGCAGCCAACAGGGGTTTCGGAACACTGAAGCTTTCTTT,CASSQQGFRNTEAFF
TRBV27,.,.,TRBJ2-1,TGTGCCAGCAGTTTTCAGGGAAACAATGAGCAGTTCTTC,CASSFQGNNEQFF
TRBV7-9,.,.,TRBJ2-1,TGTGCCAGCATCCCGGACGGCTTAGGGGAGCAGTTCTTC,CASIPDGLGEQFF
TRBV6-1,.,.,TRBJ1-2,TGTGCCAGCAGTGAAGCGGGGGGGCGGACCTATGGCTACACCTTC,CASSEAGGRTYGYTF
TRBV18,TRBD2,.,TRBJ2-5,TGTGCCAGCTCACTCCCTAGCGGACAAGAGACCCAGTACTTC,CASSLPSGQETQYF
TRBV5-1,.,.,TRBJ2-1,TGCGCCAGCAGTCCCGGGACTCACTCCTACAATGAGCAGTTCTTC,CASSPGTHSYNEQFF
TRBV4-3,.,.,TRBJ2-1,TGCGCCAGCAGCCAAGTTAGTAGCGGCTCCTACAATGAGCAGTTCTTC,CASSQVSSGSYNEQFF
TRBV4-3,.,.,TRBJ2-5,TGCGCCAGCAGCCAAGACCCGCTGGCACAAGAGACCCAGTACTTC,CASSQDPLAQETQYF
TRBV4-3,.,.,TRBJ2-7,TGCGCCAGCAGCCAAGTCGAGGGTAGCTCCTACGAGCAGTACTTC,CASSQVEGSSYEQYF
TRBV20-1,.,.,TRBJ1-2,TGCAGTGCTAGCGGTTATGGCTACACCTTC,CSASGYGYTF
TRBV6-5,.,.,TRBJ2-5,TGTGCCAGCAGGCGATACGGCCAAGAGACCCAGTACTTC,CASRRYGQETQYF
TRBV28,TRBD1,.,TRBJ1-2,TGTGCCAGCAGGAACCCAGACAGGGGGCCCTTCTTC,CASRNPDRGPFF
TRBV30,TRBD2,.,TRBJ2-5,TGTGCCTGGAGTAGGTCTAGCGGCCACCAAGAGACCCAGTACTTC,CAWSRSSGHQETQYF